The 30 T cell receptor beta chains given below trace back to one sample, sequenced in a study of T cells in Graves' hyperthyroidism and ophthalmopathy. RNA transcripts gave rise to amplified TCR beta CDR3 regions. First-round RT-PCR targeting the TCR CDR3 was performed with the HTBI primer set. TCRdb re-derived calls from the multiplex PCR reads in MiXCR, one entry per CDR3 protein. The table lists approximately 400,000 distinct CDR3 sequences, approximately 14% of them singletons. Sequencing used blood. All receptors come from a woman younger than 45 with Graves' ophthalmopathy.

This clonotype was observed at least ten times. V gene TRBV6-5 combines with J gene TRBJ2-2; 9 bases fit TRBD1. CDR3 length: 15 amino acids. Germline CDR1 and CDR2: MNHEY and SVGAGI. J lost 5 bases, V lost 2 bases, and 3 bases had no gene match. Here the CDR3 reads CASSYQTGGTGELFF. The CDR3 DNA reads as TGTGCCAGCAGTTACCAGACAGGGGGTACCGGGGAGCTGTTTTTT.

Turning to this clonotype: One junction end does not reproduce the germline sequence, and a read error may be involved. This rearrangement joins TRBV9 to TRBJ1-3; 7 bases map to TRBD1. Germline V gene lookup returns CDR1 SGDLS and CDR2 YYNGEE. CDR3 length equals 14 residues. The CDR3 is CASSPDRAGNAIYF. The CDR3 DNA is TGTGCCAGCAGCCCAGACAGGGCTGGAAACGCCATATATTTT.

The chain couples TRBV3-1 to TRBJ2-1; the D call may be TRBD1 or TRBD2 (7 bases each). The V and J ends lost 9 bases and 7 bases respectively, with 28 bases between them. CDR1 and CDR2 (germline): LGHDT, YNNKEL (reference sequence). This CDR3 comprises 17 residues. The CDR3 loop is CASTTQGGGGPWNEQFF. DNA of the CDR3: TGTGCCAGTACTACCCAGGGGGGCGGGGGTCCTTGGAATGAGCAGTTCTTC.

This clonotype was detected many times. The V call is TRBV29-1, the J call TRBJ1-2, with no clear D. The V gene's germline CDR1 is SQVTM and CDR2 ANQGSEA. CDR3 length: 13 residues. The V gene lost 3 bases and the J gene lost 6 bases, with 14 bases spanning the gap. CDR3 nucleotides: TGCAGCGTTGATACAGCTCAGAGGAATGGCTACACCTTC. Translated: CSVDTAQRNGYTF.

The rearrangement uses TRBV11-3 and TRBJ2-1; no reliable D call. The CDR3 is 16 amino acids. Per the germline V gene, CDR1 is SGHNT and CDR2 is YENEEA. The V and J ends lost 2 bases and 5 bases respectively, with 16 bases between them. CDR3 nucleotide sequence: TGTGCCAGCAGCTTACATCCCCCGAGAATCGACAATGAGCAGTTCTTC. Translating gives CASSLHPPRIDNEQFF.

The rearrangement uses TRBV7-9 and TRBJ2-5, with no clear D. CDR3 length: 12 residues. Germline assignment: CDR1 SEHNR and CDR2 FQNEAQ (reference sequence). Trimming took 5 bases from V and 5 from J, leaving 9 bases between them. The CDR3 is CASSPQLETQYF. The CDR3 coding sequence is TGTGCCAGCAGCCCTCAACTCGAGACCCAGTACTTC.

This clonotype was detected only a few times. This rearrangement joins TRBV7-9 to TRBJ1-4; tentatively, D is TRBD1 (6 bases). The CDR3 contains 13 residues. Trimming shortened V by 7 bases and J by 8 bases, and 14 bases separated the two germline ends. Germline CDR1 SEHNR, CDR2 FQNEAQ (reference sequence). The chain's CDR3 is CASTEQGPEKLFF. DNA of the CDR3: TGTGCCAGCACTGAACAGGGTCCGGAAAAACTGTTTTTT.

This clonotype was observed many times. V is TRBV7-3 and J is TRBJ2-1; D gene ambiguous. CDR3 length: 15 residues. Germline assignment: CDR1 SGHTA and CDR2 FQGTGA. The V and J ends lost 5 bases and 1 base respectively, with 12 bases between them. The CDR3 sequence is CASSPEEHSYNEQFF. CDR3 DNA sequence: TGTGCCAGCAGCCCAGAGGAACATTCCTACAATGAGCAGTTCTTC.

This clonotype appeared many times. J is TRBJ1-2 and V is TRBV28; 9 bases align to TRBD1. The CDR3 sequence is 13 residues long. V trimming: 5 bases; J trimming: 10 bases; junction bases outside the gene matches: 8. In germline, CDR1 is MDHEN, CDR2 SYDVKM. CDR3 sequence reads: CASSDGTGLDYTF. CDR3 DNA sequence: TGTGCCAGCAGTGACGGGACAGGGTTGGACTACACCTTC.

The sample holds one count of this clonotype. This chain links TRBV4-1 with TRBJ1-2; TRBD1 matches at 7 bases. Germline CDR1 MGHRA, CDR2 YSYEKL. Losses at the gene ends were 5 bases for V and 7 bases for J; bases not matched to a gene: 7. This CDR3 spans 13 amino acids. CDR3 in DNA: TGCGCCAGCAGCTTGGAGGGGGCGGGTGGCTACACCTTC. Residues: CASSLEGAGGYTF.

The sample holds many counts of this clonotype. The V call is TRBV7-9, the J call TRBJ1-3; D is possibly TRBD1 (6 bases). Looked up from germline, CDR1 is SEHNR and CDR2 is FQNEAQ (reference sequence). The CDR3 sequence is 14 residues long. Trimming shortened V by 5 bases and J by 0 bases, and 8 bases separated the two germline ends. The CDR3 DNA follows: TGTGCCAGCAGCCGGGACATCTCTGGAAACACCATATATTTT. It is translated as CASSRDISGNTIYF.

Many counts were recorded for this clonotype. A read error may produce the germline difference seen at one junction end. The CDR3 region is CACSEGLGETQYF. CDR3 DNA: TGTGCCTGCAGTGAGGGGCTGGGGGAGACCCAGTACTTC. The genes are TRBV6-1 and TRBJ2-5; D could derive from TRBD1 or TRBD2 (5 bases each). From germline, CDR1 is MNHNS and CDR2 SASEGT. This CDR3 region has 13 residues.

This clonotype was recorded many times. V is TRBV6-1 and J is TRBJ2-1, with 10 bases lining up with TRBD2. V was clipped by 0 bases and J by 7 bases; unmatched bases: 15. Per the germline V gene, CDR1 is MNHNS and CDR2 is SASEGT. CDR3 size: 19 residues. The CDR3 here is CASSEALAGGSLSWNEQFF. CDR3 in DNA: TGTGCCAGCAGTGAAGCATTAGCGGGGGGCTCCCTTTCGTGGAATGAGCAGTTCTTC.

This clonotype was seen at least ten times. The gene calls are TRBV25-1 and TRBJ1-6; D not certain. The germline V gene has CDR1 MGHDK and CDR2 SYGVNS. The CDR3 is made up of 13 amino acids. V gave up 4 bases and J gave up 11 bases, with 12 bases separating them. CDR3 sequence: CASSAKDLAPLHF. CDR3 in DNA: TGTGCCAGCAGTGCAAAGGACCTGGCACCCCTCCACTTT.

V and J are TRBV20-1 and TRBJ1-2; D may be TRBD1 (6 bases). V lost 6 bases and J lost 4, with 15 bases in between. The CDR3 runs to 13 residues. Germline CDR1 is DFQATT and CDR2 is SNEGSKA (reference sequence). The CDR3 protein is CSAHTGSGYGYTF. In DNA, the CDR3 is TGCAGTGCCCATACAGGGTCTGGCTATGGCTACACCTTC.

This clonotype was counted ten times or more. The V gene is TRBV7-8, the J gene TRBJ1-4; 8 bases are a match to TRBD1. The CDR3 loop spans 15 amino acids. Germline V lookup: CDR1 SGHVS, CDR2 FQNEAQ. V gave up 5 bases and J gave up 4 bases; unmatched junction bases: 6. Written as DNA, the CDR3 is TGTGCCAGCAGCCGACGACAGGGGAGTAATGAAAAACTGTTTTTT. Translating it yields CASSRRQGSNEKLFF.

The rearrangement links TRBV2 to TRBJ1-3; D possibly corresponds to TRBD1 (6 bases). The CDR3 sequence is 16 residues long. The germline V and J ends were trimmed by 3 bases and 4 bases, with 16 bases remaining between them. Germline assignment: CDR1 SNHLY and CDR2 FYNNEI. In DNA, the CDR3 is TGTGCCAGCAGTGACCCCGACAGGCCCCCGGGAAACACCATATATTTT. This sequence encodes CASSDPDRPPGNTIYF.

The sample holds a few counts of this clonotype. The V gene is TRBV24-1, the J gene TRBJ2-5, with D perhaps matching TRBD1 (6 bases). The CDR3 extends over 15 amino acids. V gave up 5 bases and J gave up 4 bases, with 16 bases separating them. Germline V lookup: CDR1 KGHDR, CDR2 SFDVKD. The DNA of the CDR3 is TGTGCCACCAGTGGGACCGGGACCAGGGGAGAGACCCAGTACTTC. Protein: CATSGTGTRGETQYF.

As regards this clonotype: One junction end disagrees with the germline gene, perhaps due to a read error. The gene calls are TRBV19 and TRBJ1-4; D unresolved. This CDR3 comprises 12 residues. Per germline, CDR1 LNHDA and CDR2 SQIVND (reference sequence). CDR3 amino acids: CASRSTNEKLLF. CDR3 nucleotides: TGTGCCAGTAGGTCAACTAATGAAAAACTGCTTTTT.

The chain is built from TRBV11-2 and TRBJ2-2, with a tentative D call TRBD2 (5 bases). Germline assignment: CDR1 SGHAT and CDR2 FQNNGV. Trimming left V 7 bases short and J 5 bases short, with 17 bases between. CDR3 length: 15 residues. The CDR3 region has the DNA TGTGCCAGCACGGCGGAACGGACTGGGACCGGGGAGCTGTTTTTT. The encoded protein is CASTAERTGTGELFF.

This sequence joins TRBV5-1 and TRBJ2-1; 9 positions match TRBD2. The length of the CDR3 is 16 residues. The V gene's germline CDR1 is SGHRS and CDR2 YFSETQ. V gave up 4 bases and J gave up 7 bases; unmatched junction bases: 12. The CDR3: CASSTHPGLASNEQFF. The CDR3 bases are TGCGCCAGCAGCACCCATCCGGGACTAGCATCTAATGAGCAGTTCTTC.

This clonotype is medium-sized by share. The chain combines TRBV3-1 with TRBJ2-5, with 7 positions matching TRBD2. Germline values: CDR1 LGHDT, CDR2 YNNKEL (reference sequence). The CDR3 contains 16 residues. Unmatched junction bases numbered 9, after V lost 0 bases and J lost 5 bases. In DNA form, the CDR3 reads TGTGCCAGCAGCCAAGATAGGGCGGGAGCGACGGAGACCCAGTACTTC. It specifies CASSQDRAGATETQYF.

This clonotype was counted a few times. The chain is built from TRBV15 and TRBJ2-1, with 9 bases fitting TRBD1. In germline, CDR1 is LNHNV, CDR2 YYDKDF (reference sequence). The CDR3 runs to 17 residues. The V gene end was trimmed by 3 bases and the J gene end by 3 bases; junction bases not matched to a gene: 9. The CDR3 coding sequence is TGTGCCACCAGCAGGCGTGGGGACAGGGTTGTCTACAATGAGCAGTTCTTC. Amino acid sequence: CATSRRGDRVVYNEQFF.

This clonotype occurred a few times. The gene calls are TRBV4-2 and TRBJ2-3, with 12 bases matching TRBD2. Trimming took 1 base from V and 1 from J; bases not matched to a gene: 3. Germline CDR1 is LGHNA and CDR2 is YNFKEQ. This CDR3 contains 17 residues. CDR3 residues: CASSQVSSGGGTDTQYF. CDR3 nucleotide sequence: TGTGCCAGCAGCCAAGTCTCTAGCGGGGGGGGCACAGATACGCAGTATTTT.

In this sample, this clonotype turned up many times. CDR3 sequence: CASSETQGSSYNSPLHF. The CDR3 region has the DNA TGTGCCAGCAGTGAGACCCAGGGTTCGTCCTATAATTCACCCCTCCACTTT. The gene calls are TRBV6-1 and TRBJ1-6, with D maybe TRBD1 (5 bases). Germline assignment: CDR1 MNHNS and CDR2 SASEGT. This CDR3 spans 17 amino acids. Trimming left V 3 bases short and J 1 base short, with 13 bases between.

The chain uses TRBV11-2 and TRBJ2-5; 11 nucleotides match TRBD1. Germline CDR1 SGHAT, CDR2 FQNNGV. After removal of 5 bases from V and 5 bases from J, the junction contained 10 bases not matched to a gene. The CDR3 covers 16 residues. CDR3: CASSRDRGSTGETQYF. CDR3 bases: TGTGCCAGCAGCCGGGACAGGGGGAGCACCGGGGAGACCCAGTACTTC.

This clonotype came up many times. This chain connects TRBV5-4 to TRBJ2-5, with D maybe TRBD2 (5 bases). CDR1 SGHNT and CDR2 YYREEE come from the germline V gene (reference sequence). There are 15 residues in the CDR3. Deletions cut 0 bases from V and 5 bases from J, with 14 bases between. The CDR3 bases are TGTGCCAGCAGCTTGGCTGCGGGTGCTGGCGAGACCCAGTACTTC. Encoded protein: CASSLAAGAGETQYF.

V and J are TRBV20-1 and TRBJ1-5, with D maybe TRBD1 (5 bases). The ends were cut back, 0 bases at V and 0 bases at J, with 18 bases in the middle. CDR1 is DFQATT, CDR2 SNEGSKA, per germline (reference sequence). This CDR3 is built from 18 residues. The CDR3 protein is CSAREFGSTGNSNQPQHF. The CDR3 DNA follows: TGCAGTGCTAGAGAATTTGGGTCCACAGGAAATAGCAATCAGCCCCAGCATTTT.

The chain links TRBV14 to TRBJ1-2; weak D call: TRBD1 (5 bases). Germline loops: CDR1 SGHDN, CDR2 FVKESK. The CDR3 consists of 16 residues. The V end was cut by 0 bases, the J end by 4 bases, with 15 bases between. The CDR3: CASSQDSGFSGYGYTF. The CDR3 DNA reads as TGTGCCAGCAGCCAAGATTCAGGGTTTTCGGGCTATGGCTACACCTTC. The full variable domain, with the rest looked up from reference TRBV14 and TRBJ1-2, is EAGVTQFPSHSVIEKGQTVTLRCDPISGHDNLYWYRRVMGKEIKFLLHFVKESKQDESGMPNNRFLAERTGGTYSTLKVQPAELEDSGVYFCASSQDSGFSGYGYTFGSGTRLTVV.

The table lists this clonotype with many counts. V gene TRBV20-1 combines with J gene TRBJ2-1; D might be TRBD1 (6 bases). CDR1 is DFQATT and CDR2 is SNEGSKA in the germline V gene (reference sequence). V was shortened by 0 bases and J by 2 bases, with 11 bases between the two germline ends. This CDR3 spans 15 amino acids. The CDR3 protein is CSARDLGTTYNEQFF. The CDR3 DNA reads TGCAGTGCTAGAGATTTAGGGACAACCTACAATGAGCAGTTCTTC.